This TCR beta chain was obtained from a study of blood T cell repertoires in COVID-19. As regards this clone: Other nucleotide sequences from this sample produce the same CDR3.

Some clones are missing from TCRdb's copy, which holds only in-frame ones; the method was immunoSEQ multiplex PCR. The sample holds over 60,000 clones, 89% seen once. Trimming removed 6 bases at V and 0 bases at J, with 13 bases between. The CDR3 contains 15 residues. The germline gives CDR1 SGHTA, CDR2 FQGTGA. Sequenced input: peripheral blood. The sequence came from a man older than 75 with acute or convalescent COVID-19. The V and J genes are TRBV7-3 and TRBJ2-3; a weak D match, TRBD2 (6 bases). As DNA, the CDR3 is TGTGCCAGCAGTTTAGGAGGGGCTAGCACAGATACGCAGTATTTT. Its translation: CASSLGGASTDTQYF.